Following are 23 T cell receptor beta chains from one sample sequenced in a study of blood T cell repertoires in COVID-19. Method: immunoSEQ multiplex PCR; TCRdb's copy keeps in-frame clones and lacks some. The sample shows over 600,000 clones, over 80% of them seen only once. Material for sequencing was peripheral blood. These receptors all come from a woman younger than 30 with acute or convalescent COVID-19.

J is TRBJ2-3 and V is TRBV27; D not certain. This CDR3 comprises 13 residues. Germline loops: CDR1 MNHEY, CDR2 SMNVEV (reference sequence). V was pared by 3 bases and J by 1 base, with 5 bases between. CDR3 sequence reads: CASSFIRTDTQYF. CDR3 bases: TGTGCCAGCAGTTTTATCCGCACAGATACGCAGTATTTT.

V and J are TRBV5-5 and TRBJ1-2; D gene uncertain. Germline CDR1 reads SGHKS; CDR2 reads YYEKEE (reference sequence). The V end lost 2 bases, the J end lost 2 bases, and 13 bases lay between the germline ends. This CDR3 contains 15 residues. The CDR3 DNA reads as TGTGCCAGCAGCTTCACGAGCGGCCAAAACTATGGCTACACCTTC. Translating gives CASSFTSGQNYGYTF. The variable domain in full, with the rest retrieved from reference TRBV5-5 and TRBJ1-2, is DAGVTQSPTHLIKTRGQQVTLRCSPISGHKSVSWYQQVLGQGPQFIFQYYEKEERGRGNFPDRFSARQFPNYSSELNVNALLLGDSALYLCASSFTSGQNYGYTFGSGTRLTVV.

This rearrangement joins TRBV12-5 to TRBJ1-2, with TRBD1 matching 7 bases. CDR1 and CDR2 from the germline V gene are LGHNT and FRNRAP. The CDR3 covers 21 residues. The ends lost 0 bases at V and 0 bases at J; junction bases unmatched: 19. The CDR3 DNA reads TGTGCTAGTGGTTTGGTACATAGGACAGGTGCCTTCAACCGAGCTAACTATGGCTACACCTTC. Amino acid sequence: CASGLVHRTGAFNRANYGYTF.

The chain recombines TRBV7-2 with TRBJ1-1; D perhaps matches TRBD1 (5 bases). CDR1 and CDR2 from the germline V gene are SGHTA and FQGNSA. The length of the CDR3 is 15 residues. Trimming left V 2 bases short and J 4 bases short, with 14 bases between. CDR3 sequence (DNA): TGTGCCAGCAGCTTAATAGTCGGGGGGGTCACTGAAGCTTTCTTT. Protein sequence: CASSLIVGGVTEAFF.

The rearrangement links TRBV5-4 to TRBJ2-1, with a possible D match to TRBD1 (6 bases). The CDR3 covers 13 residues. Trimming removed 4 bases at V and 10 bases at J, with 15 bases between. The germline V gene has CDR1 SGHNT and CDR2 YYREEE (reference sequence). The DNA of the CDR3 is TGTGCCAGCAGCCGGGAACAGGGTCGGGAGCAGTTCTTC. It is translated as CASSREQGREQFF.

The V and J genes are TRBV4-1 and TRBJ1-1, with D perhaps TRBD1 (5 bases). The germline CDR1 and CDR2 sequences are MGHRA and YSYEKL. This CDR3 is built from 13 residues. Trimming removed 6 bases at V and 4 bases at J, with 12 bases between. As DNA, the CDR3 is TGCGCCAGCAGTAGGGCTGGGGCCACTGAAGCTTTCTTT. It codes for CASSRAGATEAFF.

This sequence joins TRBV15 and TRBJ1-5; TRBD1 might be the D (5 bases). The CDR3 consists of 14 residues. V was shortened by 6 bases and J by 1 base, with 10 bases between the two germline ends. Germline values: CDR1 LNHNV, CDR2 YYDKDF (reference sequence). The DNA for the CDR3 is TGTGCCACCAGGACTGGGGCGAGCAATCAGCCCCAGCATTTT. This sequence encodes CATRTGASNQPQHF.

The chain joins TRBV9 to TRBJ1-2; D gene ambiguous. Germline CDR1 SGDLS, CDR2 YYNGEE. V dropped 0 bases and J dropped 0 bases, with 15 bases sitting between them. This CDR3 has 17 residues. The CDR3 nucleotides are TGTGCCAGCAGCGTAGGTTCGAAGCCCCAACCTAACTATGGCTACACCTTC. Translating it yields CASSVGSKPQPNYGYTF. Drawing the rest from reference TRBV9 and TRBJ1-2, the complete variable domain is DSGVTQTPKHLITATGQRVTLRCSPRSGDLSVYWYQQSLDQGLQFLIQYYNGEERAKGNILERFSAQQFPDLHSELNLSSLELGDSALYFCASSVGSKPQPNYGYTFGSGTRLTVV.

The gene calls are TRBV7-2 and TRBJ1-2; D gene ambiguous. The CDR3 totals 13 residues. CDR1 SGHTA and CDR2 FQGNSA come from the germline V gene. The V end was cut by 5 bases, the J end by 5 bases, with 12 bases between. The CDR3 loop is CASSPQRDYGYTF. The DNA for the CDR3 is TGTGCCAGCAGCCCCCAGCGGGATTATGGCTACACCTTC.

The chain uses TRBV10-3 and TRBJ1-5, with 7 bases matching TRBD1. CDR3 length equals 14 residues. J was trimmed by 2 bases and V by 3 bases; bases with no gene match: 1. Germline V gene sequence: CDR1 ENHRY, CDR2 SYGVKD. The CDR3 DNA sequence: TGTGCCATCAGTGAAACAGGGGGCAATCAGCCCCAGCATTTT. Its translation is CAISETGGNQPQHF.

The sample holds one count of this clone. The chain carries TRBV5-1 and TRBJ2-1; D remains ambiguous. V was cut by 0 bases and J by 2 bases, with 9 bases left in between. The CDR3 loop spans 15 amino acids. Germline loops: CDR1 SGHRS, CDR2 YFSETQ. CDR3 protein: CASSLGPEPYNEQFF. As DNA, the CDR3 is TGCGCCAGCAGCTTGGGGCCGGAGCCCTACAATGAGCAGTTCTTC. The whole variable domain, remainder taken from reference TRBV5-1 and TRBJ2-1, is KAGVTQTPRYLIKTRGQQVTLSCSPISGHRSVSWYQQTPGQGLQFLFEYFSETQRNKGNFPGRFSGRQFSNSRSEMNVSTLELGDSALYLCASSLGPEPYNEQFFGPGTRLTVL.

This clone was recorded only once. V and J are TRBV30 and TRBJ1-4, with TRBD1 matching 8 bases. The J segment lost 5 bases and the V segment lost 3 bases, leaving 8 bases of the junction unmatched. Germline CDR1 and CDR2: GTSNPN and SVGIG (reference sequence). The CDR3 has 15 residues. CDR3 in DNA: TGTGCCTGGAGAACAGGACAGGGCCTCAATGAAAAACTGTTTTTT. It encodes CAWRTGQGLNEKLFF.

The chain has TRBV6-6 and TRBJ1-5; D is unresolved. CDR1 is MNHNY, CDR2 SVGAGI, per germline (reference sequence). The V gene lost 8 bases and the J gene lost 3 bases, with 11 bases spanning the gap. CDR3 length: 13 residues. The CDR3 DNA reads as TGTGCCAGCCTAATGGAGATCAATCAGCCCCAGCATTTT. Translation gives CASLMEINQPQHF.

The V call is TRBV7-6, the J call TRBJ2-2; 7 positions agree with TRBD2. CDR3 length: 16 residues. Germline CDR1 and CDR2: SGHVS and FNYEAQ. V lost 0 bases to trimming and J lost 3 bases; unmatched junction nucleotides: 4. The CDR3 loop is CASSLASGAYTGELFF. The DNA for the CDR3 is TGTGCCAGCAGCTTAGCCAGCGGGGCGTACACCGGGGAGCTGTTTTTT.

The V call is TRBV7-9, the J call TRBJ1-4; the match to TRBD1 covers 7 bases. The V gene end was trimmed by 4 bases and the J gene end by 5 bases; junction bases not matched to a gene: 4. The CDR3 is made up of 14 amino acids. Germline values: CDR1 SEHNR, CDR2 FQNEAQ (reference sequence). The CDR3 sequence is CASSSTGNNEKLFF. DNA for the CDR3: TGTGCCAGCAGCTCGACAGGGAACAATGAAAAACTGTTTTTT.

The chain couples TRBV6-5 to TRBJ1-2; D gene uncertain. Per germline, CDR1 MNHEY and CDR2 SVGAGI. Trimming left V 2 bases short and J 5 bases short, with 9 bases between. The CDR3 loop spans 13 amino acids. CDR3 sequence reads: CASSYSFRYGYTF. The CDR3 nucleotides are TGTGCCAGCAGTTACAGCTTCCGGTATGGCTACACCTTC.

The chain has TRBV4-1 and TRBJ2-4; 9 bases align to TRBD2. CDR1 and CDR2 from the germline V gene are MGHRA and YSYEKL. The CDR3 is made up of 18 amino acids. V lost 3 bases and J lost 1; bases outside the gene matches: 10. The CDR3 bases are TGCGCCAGCAGCCAGGCCGGGACTAGCAGTCCCGCCAAAAACATTCAGTACTTC. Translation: CASSQAGTSSPAKNIQYF.

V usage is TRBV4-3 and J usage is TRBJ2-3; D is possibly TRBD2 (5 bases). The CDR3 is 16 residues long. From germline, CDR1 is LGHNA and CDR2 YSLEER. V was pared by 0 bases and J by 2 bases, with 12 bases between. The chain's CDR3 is CASSQESDGNTDTQYF. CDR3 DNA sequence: TGCGCCAGCAGCCAAGAGTCGGACGGGAACACAGATACGCAGTATTTT.

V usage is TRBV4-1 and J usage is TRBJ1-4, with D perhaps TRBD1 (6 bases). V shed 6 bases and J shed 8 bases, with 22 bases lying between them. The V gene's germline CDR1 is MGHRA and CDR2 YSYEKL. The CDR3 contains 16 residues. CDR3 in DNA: TGCGCCAGCAGTCCTCCGGGTCAGGGGCTGGGCGAAAAACTGTTTTTT. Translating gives CASSPPGQGLGEKLFF.

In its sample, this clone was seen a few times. Written as DNA, the CDR3 is TGTGCCACCAGTGACCCGACCCCCGGACAGGGGGAGACGGGAAAACTGTTTTTT. Amino acids: CATSDPTPGQGETGKLFF. This sequence joins TRBV24-1 and TRBJ1-4; 10 positions agree with TRBD1. Germline assignment: CDR1 KGHDR and CDR2 SFDVKD. J lost 10 bases, V lost 4 bases, and 17 bases had no gene match. The CDR3 spans 18 residues.

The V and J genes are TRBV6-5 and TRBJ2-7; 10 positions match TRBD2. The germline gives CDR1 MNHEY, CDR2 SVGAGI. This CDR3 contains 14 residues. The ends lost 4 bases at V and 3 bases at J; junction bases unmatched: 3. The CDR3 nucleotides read TGTGCCAGCAGTTCAAAGCGGGGGGGCTACGAGCAGTACTTC. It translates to CASSSKRGGYEQYF.

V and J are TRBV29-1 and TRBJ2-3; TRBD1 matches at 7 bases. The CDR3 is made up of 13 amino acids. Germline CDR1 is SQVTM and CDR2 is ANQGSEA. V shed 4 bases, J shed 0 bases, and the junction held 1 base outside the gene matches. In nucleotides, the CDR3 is TGCAGCGTTGGGGACAGAAGCACAGATACGCAGTATTTT. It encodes CSVGDRSTDTQYF.

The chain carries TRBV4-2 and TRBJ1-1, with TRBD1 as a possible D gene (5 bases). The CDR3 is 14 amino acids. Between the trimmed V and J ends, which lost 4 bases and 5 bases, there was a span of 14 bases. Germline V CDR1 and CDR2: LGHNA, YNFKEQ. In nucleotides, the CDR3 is TGTGCCAGCAGCCGGGGGGGAGTCGGAACTGAAGCTTTCTTT. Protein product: CASSRGGVGTEAFF.